Shown below are 25 T cell receptor beta chains from a single sample sequenced in a study of blood T cell repertoires in COVID-19. Sequenced by immunoSEQ multiplex PCR; TCRdb stores in-frame clones only, minus some. The sample includes some 120,000 clones, 80% seen only once; the top ten take 1.9%. Sequencing was performed on peripheral blood. All receptors come from a man in his sixties or seventies with acute or convalescent COVID-19.

V and J are TRBV21-1 and TRBJ1-6; TRBD1 is taken as the D call from the table, unchecked against the DNA. TRBV21-1 is flagged as a pseudogene. The CDR3 consists of 16 residues. In DNA, the CDR3 is TGTGCCAGCAGCAAGTACGGCAGGGGAGTAAGGTCACCCCTCCACTTT. Translating it yields CASSKYGRGVRSPLHF.

V gene TRBV5-1 combines with J gene TRBJ1-2; weak D call: TRBD1 (6 bases). The CDR3 is 17 amino acids. Germline-derived CDR1 and CDR2 are SGHRS and YFSETQ. V was cut by 1 base and J by 0 bases, with 16 bases left in between. CDR3 protein: CASSLSTGILANYGYTF. Written as DNA, the CDR3 is TGCGCCAGCAGCTTGAGCACAGGGATCTTAGCTAACTATGGCTACACCTTC.

J is TRBJ1-1 and V is TRBV9, with a tentative D call TRBD1 (5 bases). The CDR3 sequence is 14 residues long. V shed 4 bases and J shed 4 bases, with 14 bases lying between them. The germline V gene encodes CDR1 SGDLS and CDR2 YYNGEE. The CDR3 DNA follows: TGTGCCAGCAGCAAGGGGCAAATGAGCACTGAAGCTTTCTTT. This gives the protein CASSKGQMSTEAFF.

In DNA, the CDR3 is TGTGCCAGCAGCTTAGTTTGGGCGCCAGGGCTCGGCGAAAAACTGTTTTTT. Its translation: CASSLVWAPGLGEKLFF. The chain is built from TRBV11-2 and TRBJ1-4; the D gene is possibly TRBD1 (5 bases). There are 17 residues in the CDR3. In germline, CDR1 is SGHAT, CDR2 FQNNGV. Deletions cut 1 base from V and 8 bases from J, with 20 bases between.

V and J are TRBV12-5 and TRBJ2-2; D not resolved. Germline V gives CDR1 LGHNT, CDR2 FRNRAP. V lost 5 bases and J lost 7, with 8 bases in between. The CDR3 contains 12 residues. This CDR3 reads CASGTSGGELFF. The CDR3 DNA reads as TGTGCTAGTGGTACTTCGGGCGGGGAGCTGTTTTTT. Looking up the rest from reference TRBV12-5 and TRBJ2-2 gives the full variable domain: DARVTQTPRHKVTEMGQEVTMRCQPILGHNTVFWYRQTMMQGLELLAYFRNRAPLDDSGMPKDRFSAEMPDATLATLKIQPSEPRDSAVYFCASGTSGGELFFGEGSRLTVL.

The chain has TRBV11-2 and TRBJ1-1; D is perhaps TRBD1 (6 bases). Trimming shortened V by 6 bases and J by 5 bases, and 13 bases separated the two germline ends. The CDR3 covers 13 residues. The V gene's germline CDR1 is SGHAT and CDR2 FQNNGV. CDR3: CASSSGVRTEAFF. The CDR3 coding sequence is TGTGCCAGCAGTTCAGGGGTGAGGACTGAAGCTTTCTTT.

The chain employs TRBV6-6 and TRBJ1-4; D call uncertain. CDR3 size: 12 residues. Deletions cut 2 bases from V and 8 bases from J, with 6 bases between. Germline assignment: CDR1 MNHNY and CDR2 SVGAGI (reference sequence). The CDR3 reads CASSYTGEKLFF. In nucleotides, the CDR3 is TGTGCCAGCAGTTACACGGGAGAAAAACTGTTTTTT.

The rearrangement joins TRBV6-5 to TRBJ1-2; the D is unclear. V was trimmed by 0 bases and J by 8 bases, leaving 13 bases between them. In germline, CDR1 is MNHEY, CDR2 SVGAGI. There are 14 residues in the CDR3. The DNA for the CDR3 is TGTGCCAGCAGTTACTCTGGCAGGTCGGTGGGCTACACCTTC. This codes for CASSYSGRSVGYTF.

J is TRBJ2-2 and V is TRBV27, with D maybe TRBD1 (6 bases). Trimming removed 2 bases at V and 2 bases at J, with 12 bases between. CDR3 length: 16 residues. Germline CDR1 and CDR2: MNHEY and SMNVEV (reference sequence). The CDR3 sequence: CASSLATGSNTGELFF. The CDR3 bases are TGTGCCAGCAGTTTAGCGACAGGTTCTAACACCGGGGAGCTGTTTTTT.

The chain links TRBV13 to TRBJ1-1; maybe TRBD1 (5 bases). This CDR3 has 15 amino acids. The germline V gene has CDR1 PRHDT and CDR2 FYEKMQ (reference sequence). Trimming took off 2 bases at V and 0 bases at J, with 10 bases between the two ends. The CDR3 is CASSLKPRVNTEAFF. The CDR3 coding sequence is TGTGCCAGCAGCTTAAAGCCCAGGGTGAACACTGAAGCTTTCTTT.

This clone has a single count. V and J are TRBV19 and TRBJ1-1, with 7 nucleotides matching TRBD1. CDR1 and CDR2 (germline): LNHDA, SQIVND (reference sequence). The J segment lost 4 bases and the V segment lost 8 bases, leaving 1 base of the junction unmatched. The CDR3 sequence is 11 residues long. The CDR3: CASAGGTEAFF. DNA for the CDR3: TGTGCCAGTGCAGGGGGCACTGAAGCTTTCTTT.

The rearrangement uses TRBV6-5 and TRBJ2-1; 7 bases map to TRBD1. Germline trimming cut 3 bases from V and 4 bases from J; bases unmatched to any gene: 9. The CDR3 loop spans 16 amino acids. Germline V lookup: CDR1 MNHEY, CDR2 SVGAGI. CDR3 nucleotide sequence: TGTGCCAGCAGTTATTCGACAGGGCCGATATACAATGAGCAGTTCTTC. Protein: CASSYSTGPIYNEQFF.

The chain is built from TRBV4-1 and TRBJ2-1; maybe TRBD1 (5 bases). V was cut by 1 base and J by 7 bases, with 8 bases left in between. Per the germline V gene, CDR1 is MGHRA and CDR2 is YSYEKL. The CDR3 extends over 13 amino acids. The CDR3 loop is CASSQAGQNEQFF. The DNA for the CDR3 is TGCGCCAGCAGCCAAGCAGGGCAGAATGAGCAGTTCTTC.

The chain links TRBV28 to TRBJ1-2, with 9 bases identical to TRBD1. V gave up 4 bases and J gave up 4 bases; unmatched junction bases: 4. Germline CDR1 and CDR2: MDHEN and SYDVKM. The CDR3 runs 14 residues. The CDR3 sequence: CASSWTGAVYGYTF. In nucleotides, the CDR3 is TGTGCCAGCAGTTGGACAGGGGCTGTCTATGGCTACACCTTC.

The chain recombines TRBV6-1 with TRBJ1-1; 9 nucleotides line up with TRBD1. Germline-derived CDR1 and CDR2 are MNHNS and SASEGT. Trimming at V came to 3 bases and at J to 1 base, leaving 9 bases not matched to a gene. CDR3 length: 17 amino acids. The CDR3 sequence: CASSDYGTGSSNTEAFF. In nucleotides, the CDR3 is TGTGCCAGCAGTGACTACGGGACAGGGTCCTCGAACACTGAAGCTTTCTTT.

The chain recombines TRBV19 with TRBJ1-6, with 10 bases aligning to TRBD1. The CDR3 contains 19 residues. After removal of 3 bases from V and 1 base from J, the junction contained 9 bases not matched to a gene. The germline V gene has CDR1 LNHDA and CDR2 SQIVND (reference sequence). The chain's CDR3 is CASSIVGQGTRSYNSPLHF. CDR3 nucleotide sequence: TGTGCCAGTAGTATCGTGGGACAGGGGACCCGGTCCTATAATTCACCCCTCCACTTT.

This clone was counted only a few times. The chain uses TRBV18 and TRBJ2-1; D unclear. Germline CDR1 and CDR2: KGHSH and LQKENI. The CDR3 is made up of 13 amino acids. V dropped 2 bases and J dropped 5 bases, with 7 bases sitting between them. The CDR3 DNA reads as TGTGCCAGCTCACCAGCCCAGAACAATGAGCAGTTCTTC. Translation: CASSPAQNNEQFF.

The CDR3, as DNA: TGTGCCAGCAGCTTAGTAGGGGTGGGCTCTGGGGCCAACGTCCTGACTTTC. Protein product: CASSLVGVGSGANVLTF. This chain connects TRBV7-9 to TRBJ2-6, with D possibly being TRBD1 (5 bases). Germline CDR1 and CDR2: SEHNR and FQNEAQ (reference sequence). The CDR3 has 17 amino acids. The germline V and J ends were trimmed by 1 base and 0 bases, with 10 bases remaining between them. Full variable domain (rest looked up from reference TRBV7-9 and TRBJ2-6): DTGVSQNPRHKITKRGQNVTFRCDPISEHNRLYWYRQTLGQGPEFLTYFQNEAQLEKSRLLSDRFSAERPKGSFSTLEIQRTEQGDSAMYLCASSLVGVGSGANVLTFGAGSRLTVL.

This clone was counted a few times. The V and J genes are TRBV11-2 and TRBJ1-4; D gene unclear. Germline V gives CDR1 SGHAT, CDR2 FQNNGV. The germline V and J ends were trimmed by 0 bases and 6 bases, with 5 bases remaining between them. The CDR3 length is 13 residues. CDR3 bases: TGTGCCAGCAGCTTAGATCGAGATGAAAAACTGTTTTTT. This gives the protein CASSLDRDEKLFF.

CDR3 in amino acids: CASSQDTRLLGTQYF. As DNA, the CDR3 is TGTGCCAGCAGCCAAGACACTAGACTGCTGGGGACCCAGTACTTC. The rearrangement uses TRBV3-1 (or the pseudogene TRBV3-2) and TRBJ2-5, with D maybe TRBD2 (5 bases). This CDR3 has 15 amino acids. Deletions cut 0 bases from V and 7 bases from J, with 15 bases between. Germline V gene sequence: CDR1 LGHDT, CDR2 YNNKEL (reference sequence).

This clone was detected a few times. The gene calls are TRBV18 and TRBJ1-5, with 7 nucleotides matching TRBD1. The J segment lost 4 bases and the V segment lost 2 bases, leaving 8 bases of the junction unmatched. The germline CDR1 and CDR2 sequences are KGHSH and LQKENI. The CDR3 is 16 amino acids. The CDR3 DNA is TGTGCCAGCTCACCATCCCGACAGGGTCTGAATCAGCCCCAGCATTTT. The encoded protein is CASSPSRQGLNQPQHF. The whole variable domain, filled in from reference TRBV18 and TRBJ1-5, reads NAGVMQNPRHLVRRRGQEARLRCSPMKGHSHVYWYRQLPEEGLKFMVYLQKENIIDESGMPKERFSAEFPKEGPSILRIQQVVRGDSAAYFCASSPSRQGLNQPQHFGDGTRLSIL.

V gene TRBV10-3 combines with J gene TRBJ1-5; TRBD1 matches 8 bases. J was trimmed by 2 bases and V by 2 bases; bases with no gene match: 2. Germline V gene lookup returns CDR1 ENHRY and CDR2 SYGVKD. The CDR3 is made up of 15 amino acids. CDR3 amino acids: CAISEGQGGNQPQHF. The CDR3 nucleotides read TGTGCCATCAGTGAGGGACAGGGAGGCAATCAGCCCCAGCATTTT.

With respect to this clone: This CDR3 is also generated by other DNA sequences in the sample. In DNA form, the CDR3 reads TGTGCCAGCAGTTACCCGGGGAACACTGAAGCTTTCTTT. Amino acid sequence: CASSYPGNTEAFF. This chain joins TRBV6-5 and TRBJ1-1; D is undetermined. Trimming removed 2 bases at V and 1 base at J, with 5 bases between. The CDR3 extends over 13 amino acids. The germline V gene has CDR1 MNHEY and CDR2 SVGAGI.

On this clone itself: The sample carries other DNA sequences with the same CDR3. This chain joins TRBV7-9 and TRBJ1-4; TRBD1 matches 10 bases. The ends lost 3 bases at V and 8 bases at J; junction bases unmatched: 3. Germline assignment: CDR1 SEHNR and CDR2 FQNEAQ (reference sequence). The CDR3 totals 14 residues. CDR3 bases: TGTGCCAGCAGCTTGGGACAGGGGAACGAAAAACTGTTTTTT. This codes for CASSLGQGNEKLFF. Together with reference TRBV7-9 and TRBJ1-4, the CDR3 gives the full variable domain: DTGVSQNPRHKITKRGQNVTFRCDPISEHNRLYWYRQTLGQGPEFLTYFQNEAQLEKSRLLSDRFSAERPKGSFSTLEIQRTEQGDSAMYLCASSLGQGNEKLFFGSGTQLSVL.

J is TRBJ2-7 and V is TRBV9; 8 bases are shared with TRBD1. The length of the CDR3 is 16 residues. Germline values: CDR1 SGDLS, CDR2 YYNGEE. Losses at the gene ends were 0 bases for V and 5 bases for J; bases not matched to a gene: 10. CDR3 in amino acids: CASSVASRTGIDEQYF. The CDR3 coding sequence is TGTGCCAGCAGCGTAGCCTCGCGGACAGGGATCGACGAGCAGTACTTC.